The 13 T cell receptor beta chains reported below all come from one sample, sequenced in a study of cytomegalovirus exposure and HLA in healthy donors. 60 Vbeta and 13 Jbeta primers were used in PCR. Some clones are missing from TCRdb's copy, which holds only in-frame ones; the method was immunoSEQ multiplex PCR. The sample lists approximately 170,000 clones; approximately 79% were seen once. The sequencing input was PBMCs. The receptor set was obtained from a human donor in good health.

CDR3 DNA sequence: TGTGCCAGCAGTCTAGGGACTACCGGGGAGCTGTTTTTT. Translated: CASSLGTTGELFF. The J gene is TRBJ2-2, the V gene TRBV5-6; D might be TRBD2 (6 bases). In germline, CDR1 is SGHDT, CDR2 YYEEEE. This CDR3 has 13 amino acids. V lost 5 bases, J lost 5 bases, and 10 bases lay in between.

The CDR3: CASISGRNTNTEAFF. In nucleotides, the CDR3 is TGTGCCAGCATAAGTGGCAGAAATACGAACACTGAAGCTTTCTTT. V is TRBV6-1 and J is TRBJ1-1; D gene unclear. CDR1 is MNHNS and CDR2 is SASEGT in the germline V gene. Trimming cost V 7 bases and J 1 base, with 16 bases left between them. The CDR3 runs to 15 residues.

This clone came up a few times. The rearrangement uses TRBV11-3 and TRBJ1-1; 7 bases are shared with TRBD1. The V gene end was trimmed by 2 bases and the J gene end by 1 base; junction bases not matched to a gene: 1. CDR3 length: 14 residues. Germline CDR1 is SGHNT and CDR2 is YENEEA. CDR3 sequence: CASSLRGPNTEAFF. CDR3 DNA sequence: TGTGCCAGCAGCTTAAGGGGGCCGAACACTGAAGCTTTCTTT. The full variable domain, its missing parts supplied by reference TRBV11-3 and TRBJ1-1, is EAGVVQSPRYKIIEKKQPVAFWCNPISGHNTLYWYLQNLGQGPELLIRYENEEAVDDSQLPKDRFSAERLKGVDSTLKIQPAELGDSAVYLCASSLRGPNTEAFFGQGTRLTVV.

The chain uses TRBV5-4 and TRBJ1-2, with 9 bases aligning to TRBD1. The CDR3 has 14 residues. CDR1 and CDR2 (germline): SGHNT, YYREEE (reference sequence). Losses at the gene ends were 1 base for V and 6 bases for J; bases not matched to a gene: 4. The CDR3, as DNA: TGTGCCAGCAGCTTGACGGACAGGGGCCATGGCTACACCTTC. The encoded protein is CASSLTDRGHGYTF.

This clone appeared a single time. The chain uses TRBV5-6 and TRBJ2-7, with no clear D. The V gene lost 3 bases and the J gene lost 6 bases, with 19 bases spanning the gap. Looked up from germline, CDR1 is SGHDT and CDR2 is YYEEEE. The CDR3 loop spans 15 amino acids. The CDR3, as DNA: TGTGCCAGCAGCTCAACCCCCCGAGGTGCTGGCGAGCAGTACTTC. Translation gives CASSSTPRGAGEQYF. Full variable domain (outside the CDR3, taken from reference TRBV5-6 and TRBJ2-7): DAGVTQSPTHLIKTRGQQVTLRCSPKSGHDTVSWYQQALGQGPQFIFQYYEEEERQRGNFPDRFSGHQFPNYSSELNVNALLLGDSALYLCASSSTPRGAGEQYFGPGTRLTVT.

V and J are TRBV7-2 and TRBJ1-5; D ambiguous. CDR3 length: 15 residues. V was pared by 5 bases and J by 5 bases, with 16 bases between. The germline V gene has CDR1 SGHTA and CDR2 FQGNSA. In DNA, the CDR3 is TGTGCCAGCAGCCCCTTCCCGACACCGTATCAGCCCCAGCATTTT. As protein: CASSPFPTPYQPQHF.

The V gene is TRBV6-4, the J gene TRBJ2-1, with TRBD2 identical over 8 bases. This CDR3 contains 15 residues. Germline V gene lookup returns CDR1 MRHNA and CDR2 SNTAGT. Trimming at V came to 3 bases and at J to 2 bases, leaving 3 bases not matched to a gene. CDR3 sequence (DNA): TGTGCCAGCAGTGATGACGGGGGGGCCTACAATGAGCAGTTCTTC. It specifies CASSDDGGAYNEQFF.

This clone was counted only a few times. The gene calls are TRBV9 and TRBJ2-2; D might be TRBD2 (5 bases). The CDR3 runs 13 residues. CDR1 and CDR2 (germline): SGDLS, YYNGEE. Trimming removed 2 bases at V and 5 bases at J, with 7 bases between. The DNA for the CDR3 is TGTGCCAGCAGCGTTGGCGGGACCGGGGAGCTGTTTTTT. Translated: CASSVGGTGELFF.

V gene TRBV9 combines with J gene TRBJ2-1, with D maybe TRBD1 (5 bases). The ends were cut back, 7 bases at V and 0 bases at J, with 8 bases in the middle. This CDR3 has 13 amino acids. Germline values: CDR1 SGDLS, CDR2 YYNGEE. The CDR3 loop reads CASGAPSYNEQFF. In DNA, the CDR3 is TGTGCCAGCGGGGCTCCCTCCTACAATGAGCAGTTCTTC.

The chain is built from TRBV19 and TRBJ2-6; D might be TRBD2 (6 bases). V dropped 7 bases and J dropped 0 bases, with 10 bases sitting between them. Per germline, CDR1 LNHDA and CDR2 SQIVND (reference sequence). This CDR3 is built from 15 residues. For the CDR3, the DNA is TGTGCCAGTAACGGGGGTGGCTCTGGGGCCAACGTCCTGACTTTC. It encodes CASNGGGSGANVLTF.

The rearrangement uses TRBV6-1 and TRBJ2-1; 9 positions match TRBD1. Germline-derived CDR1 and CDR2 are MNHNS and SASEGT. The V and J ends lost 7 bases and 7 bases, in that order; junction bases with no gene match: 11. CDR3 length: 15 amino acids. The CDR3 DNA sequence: TGTGCCAGCAACTCCCCGGGGACAGGGAAAAATGAGCAGTTCTTC. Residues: CASNSPGTGKNEQFF.

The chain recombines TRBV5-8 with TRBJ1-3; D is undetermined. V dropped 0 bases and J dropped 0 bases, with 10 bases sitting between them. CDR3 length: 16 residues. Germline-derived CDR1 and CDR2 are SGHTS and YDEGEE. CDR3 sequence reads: CASSLVAASSGNTIYF. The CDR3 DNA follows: TGTGCCAGCAGCTTGGTGGCGGCGAGCTCTGGAAACACCATATATTTT.

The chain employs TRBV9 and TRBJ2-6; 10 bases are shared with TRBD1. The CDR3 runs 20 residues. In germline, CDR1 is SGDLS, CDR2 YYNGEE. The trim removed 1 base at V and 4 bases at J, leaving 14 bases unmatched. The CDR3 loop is CASSVKEGGQGLLGANVLTF. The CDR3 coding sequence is TGTGCCAGCAGCGTAAAAGAAGGGGGACAGGGGTTACTCGGGGCCAACGTCCTGACTTTC.